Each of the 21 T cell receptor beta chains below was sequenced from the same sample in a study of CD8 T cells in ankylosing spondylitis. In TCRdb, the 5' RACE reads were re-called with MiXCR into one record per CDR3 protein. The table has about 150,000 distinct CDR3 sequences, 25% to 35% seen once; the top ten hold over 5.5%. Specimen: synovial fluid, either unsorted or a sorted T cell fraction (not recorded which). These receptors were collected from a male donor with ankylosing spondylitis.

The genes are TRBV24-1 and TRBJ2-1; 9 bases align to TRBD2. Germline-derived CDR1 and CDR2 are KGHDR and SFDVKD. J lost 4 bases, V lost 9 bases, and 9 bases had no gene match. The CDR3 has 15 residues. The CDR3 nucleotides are TGTGCCACCGGGGACGGGACTAGCATTTACAATGAGCAGTTCTTC. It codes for CATGDGTSIYNEQFF.

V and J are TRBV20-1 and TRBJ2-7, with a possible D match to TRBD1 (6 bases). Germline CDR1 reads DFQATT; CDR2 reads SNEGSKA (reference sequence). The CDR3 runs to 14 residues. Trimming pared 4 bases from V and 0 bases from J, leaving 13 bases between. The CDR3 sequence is CSAIQGTSSYEQYF. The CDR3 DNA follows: TGCAGTGCTATACAGGGTACGAGCTCCTACGAGCAGTACTTC.

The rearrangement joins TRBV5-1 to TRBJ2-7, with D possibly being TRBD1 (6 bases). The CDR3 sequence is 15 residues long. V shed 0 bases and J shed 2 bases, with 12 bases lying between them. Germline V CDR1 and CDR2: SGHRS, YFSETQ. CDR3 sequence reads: CASSLELQGPYEQYF. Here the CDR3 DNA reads TGCGCCAGCAGCTTGGAGTTGCAGGGGCCCTACGAGCAGTACTTC.

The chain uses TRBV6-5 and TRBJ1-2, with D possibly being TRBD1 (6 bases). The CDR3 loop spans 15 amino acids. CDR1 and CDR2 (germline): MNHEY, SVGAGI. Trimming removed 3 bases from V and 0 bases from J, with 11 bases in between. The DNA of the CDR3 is TGTGCCAGCAGTTATTTGACAGGTCCTAACTATGGCTACACCTTC. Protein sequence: CASSYLTGPNYGYTF.

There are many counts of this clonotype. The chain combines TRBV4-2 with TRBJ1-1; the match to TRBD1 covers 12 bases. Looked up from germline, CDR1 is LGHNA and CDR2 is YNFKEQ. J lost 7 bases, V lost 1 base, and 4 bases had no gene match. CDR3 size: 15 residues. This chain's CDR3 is CASSQGGTGGNEAFF. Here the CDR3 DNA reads TGTGCCAGCAGCCAAGGTGGGACAGGGGGCAATGAAGCTTTCTTT.

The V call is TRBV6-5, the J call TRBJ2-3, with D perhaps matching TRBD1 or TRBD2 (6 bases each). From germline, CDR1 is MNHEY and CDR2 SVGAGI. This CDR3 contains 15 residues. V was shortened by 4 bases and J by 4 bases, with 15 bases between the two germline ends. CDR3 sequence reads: CASSLSGARSDTQYF. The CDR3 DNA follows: TGTGCCAGCAGTTTGTCGGGGGCGAGGTCAGATACGCAGTATTTT.

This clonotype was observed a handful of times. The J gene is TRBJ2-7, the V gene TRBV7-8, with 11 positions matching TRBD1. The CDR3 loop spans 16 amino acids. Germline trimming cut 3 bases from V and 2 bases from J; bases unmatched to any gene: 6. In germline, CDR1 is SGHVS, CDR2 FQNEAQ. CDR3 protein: CASSLGEGQGAYEQYF. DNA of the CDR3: TGTGCCAGCAGCTTGGGGGAGGGACAGGGGGCCTACGAGCAGTACTTC.

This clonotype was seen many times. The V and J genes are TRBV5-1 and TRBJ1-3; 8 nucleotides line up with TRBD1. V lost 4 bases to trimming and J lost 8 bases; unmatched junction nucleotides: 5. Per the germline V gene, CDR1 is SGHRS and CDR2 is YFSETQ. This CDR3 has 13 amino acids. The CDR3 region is CASSAGGRDTIYF. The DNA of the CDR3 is TGCGCCAGCAGCGCAGGGGGCCGGGACACCATATATTTT.

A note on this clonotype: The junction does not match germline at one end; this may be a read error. The CDR3, as DNA: TGTGCCAGCAGCTTACAGGGGAATCAGCCCCAGCAATTT. Its translation: CASSLQGNQPQQF. The chain employs TRBV7-9 and TRBJ1-5; D might be TRBD1 (6 bases). The CDR3 has 13 residues. Per germline, CDR1 SEHNR and CDR2 FQNEAQ (reference sequence).

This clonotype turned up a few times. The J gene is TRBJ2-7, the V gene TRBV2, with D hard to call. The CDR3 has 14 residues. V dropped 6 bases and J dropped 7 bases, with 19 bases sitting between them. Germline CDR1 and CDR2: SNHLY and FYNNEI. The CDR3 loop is CASSPTPGWGEQYF. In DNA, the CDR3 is TGTGCCAGCAGCCCGACCCCAGGATGGGGAGAGCAGTACTTC.

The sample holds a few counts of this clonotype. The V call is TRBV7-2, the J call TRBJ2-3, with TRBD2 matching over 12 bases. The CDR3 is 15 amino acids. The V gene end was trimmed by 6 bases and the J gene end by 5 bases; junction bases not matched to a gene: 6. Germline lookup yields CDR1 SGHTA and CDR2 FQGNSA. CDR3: CASRLQGLAGDTQYF. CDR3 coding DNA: TGTGCCAGCAGACTCCAGGGACTAGCGGGAGATACGCAGTATTTT.

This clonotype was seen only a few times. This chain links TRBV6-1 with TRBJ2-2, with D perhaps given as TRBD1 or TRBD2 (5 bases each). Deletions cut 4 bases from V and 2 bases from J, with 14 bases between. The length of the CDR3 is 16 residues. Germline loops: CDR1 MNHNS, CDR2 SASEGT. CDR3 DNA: TGTGCCAGCAGTGGGGGGAAGGTAGATAACACCGGGGAGCTGTTTTTT. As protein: CASSGGKVDNTGELFF.

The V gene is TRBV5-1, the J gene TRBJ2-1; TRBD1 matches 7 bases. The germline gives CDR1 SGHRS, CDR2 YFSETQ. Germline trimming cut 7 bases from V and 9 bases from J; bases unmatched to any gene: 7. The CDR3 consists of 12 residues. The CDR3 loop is CASGQVSGEQFF. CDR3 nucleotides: TGCGCCAGCGGACAGGTGTCGGGTGAGCAGTTCTTC.

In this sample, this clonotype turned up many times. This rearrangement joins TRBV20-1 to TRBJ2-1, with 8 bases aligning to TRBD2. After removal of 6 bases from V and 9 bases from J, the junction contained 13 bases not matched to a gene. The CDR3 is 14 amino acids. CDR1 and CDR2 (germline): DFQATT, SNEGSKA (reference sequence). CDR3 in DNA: TGCAGTGCCAAAGGGATGCGAAGCGGGGGTGAGCAGTTCTTC. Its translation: CSAKGMRSGGEQFF.

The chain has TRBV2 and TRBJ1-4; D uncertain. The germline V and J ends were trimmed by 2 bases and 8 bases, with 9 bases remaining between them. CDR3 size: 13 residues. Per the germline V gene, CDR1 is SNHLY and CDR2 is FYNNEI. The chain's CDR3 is CASSEQGWEKLFF. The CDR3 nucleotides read TGTGCCAGCAGTGAACAAGGGTGGGAAAAACTGTTTTTT.

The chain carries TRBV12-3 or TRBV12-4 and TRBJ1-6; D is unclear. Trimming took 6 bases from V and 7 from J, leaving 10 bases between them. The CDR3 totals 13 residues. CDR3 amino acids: CASSRKENSPLHF. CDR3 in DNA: TGTGCCAGCAGCCGGAAGGAGAATTCACCCCTCCACTTT.

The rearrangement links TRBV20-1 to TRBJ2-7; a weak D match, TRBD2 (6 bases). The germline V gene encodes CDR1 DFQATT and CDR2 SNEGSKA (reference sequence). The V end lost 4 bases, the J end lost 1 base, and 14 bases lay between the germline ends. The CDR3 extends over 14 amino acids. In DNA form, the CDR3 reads TGCAGTGCTAAGGCGGGGCGGATTTCCTACGAGCAGTACTTC. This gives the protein CSAKAGRISYEQYF.

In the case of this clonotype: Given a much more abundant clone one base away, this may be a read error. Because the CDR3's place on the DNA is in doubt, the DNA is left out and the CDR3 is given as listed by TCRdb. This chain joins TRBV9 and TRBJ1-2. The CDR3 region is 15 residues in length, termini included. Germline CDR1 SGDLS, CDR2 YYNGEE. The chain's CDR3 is CASSVAAGANYGNTF.

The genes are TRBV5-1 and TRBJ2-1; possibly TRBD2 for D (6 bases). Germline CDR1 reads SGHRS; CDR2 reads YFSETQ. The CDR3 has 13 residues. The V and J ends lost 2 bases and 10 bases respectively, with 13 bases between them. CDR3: CASSLLRDREQFF. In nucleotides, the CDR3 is TGCGCCAGCAGCTTACTGCGGGATAGAGAGCAGTTCTTC.

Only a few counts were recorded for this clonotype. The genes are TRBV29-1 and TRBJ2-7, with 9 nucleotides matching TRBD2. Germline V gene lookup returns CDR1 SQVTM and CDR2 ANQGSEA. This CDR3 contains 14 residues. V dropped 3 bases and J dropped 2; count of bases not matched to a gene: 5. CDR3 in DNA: TGCAGCGTTGACGGAGCGGGAGGCCCCTACGAGCAGTACTTC. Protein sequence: CSVDGAGGPYEQYF.

The CDR3: CASSFTSGGEQYF. Written as DNA, the CDR3 is TGTGCCAGCAGTTTTACTAGCGGGGGTGAGCAGTACTTC. The rearrangement uses TRBV12-3 or TRBV12-4 and TRBJ2-7, with 11 positions matching TRBD2. Germline trimming cut 3 bases from V and 7 bases from J; bases unmatched to any gene: 2. This CDR3 is 13 amino acids long.